The present entry profiles one T cell receptor beta chain with its context. Its ends do not fully match the called genes, so a read error is possible. Libraries were prepared by immunoSEQ multiplex PCR; TCRdb keeps only in-frame clonotypes and omits some of them. Among around 190,000 clones, roughly 89% were seen once, and the ten largest hold approximately 1.4%. This sample was included in a study of control samples from healthy donors and cancer patients. Germline-derived CDR1 and CDR2 are MDHEN and SYDVKM. The CDR3 consists of 13 residues. Sequencing input: blood. This sequence originates from a woman aged 45-59 years in good health. The V and J genes are TRBV28 and TRBJ1-2, with D perhaps TRBD1 (5 bases). The CDR3 loop is CASQIPGRPTPAF. The DNA of the CDR3 is TGTGCCAGCCAAATTCCGGGACGCCCAACTCCCGCCTTC.